This is a list of T cell receptor beta chains from one sample in a study of CD8 T cells in Susac syndrome. TCRdb itself ran the immunoSEQ multiplex PCR reads through MiXCR, one entry per CDR3 protein. The repertoire holds about 90,000 distinct CDR3 sequences, with about 95% as singletons. Sequencing was done on a sample of CD8+ T cells from PBMCs. These TCRs come from a human donor with Susac syndrome. Both conserved end residues are part of each CDR3. A D gene is named only where the DNA matches it firmly. The size field is filled for only some rows; it gives once, few, many or a size class.

abundance,v_gene,d_gene,j_gene,CDR3aa,CDR3nt
-,TRBV7-9,-,TRBJ1-2,CASSLDREGYTF,TGTGCCAGCAGCTTAGATCGGGAGGGGTACACCTTC
-,TRBV29-1,TRBD1,TRBJ2-2,CSAGQARTGTGELFF,TGCAGCGCCGGACAGGCGAGGACTGGGACCGGGGAGCTGTTTTTT
-,TRBV7-8,TRBD2,TRBJ2-7,CASSLGSGVEQYF,TGTGCCAGCAGCTTAGGTAGCGGGGTCGAGCAGTACTTC
-,TRBV12-3/TRBV12-4,-,TRBJ2-2,CASSLVGAAGELFF,TGTGCCAGCAGTTTAGTCGGAGCGGCCGGGGAGCTGTTTTTT
once,TRBV15,-,TRBJ1-1,CATSRDLISRAMNTEAFF,TGTGCCACCAGCAGAGATTTAATCTCAAGGGCTATGAACACTGAAGCTTTCTTT
once,TRBV20-1,TRBD1,TRBJ2-1,CSVATGGLNNEQFF,TGCAGTGTTGCGACAGGGGGCCTCAACAATGAGCAGTTCTTC
-,TRBV5-4,-,TRBJ2-3,CASSPGGVTDTQYF,TGTGCCAGCAGCCCCGGGGGTGTCACAGATACGCAGTATTTT
-,TRBV18,-,TRBJ2-5,CASSPTHRETQYF,TGTGCCAGCTCACCGACCCACCGGGAGACCCAGTACTTC
-,TRBV11-3,-,TRBJ2-1,CASSLTPLHNEQFF,TGTGCCAGCAGCTTAACCCCCCTGCACAATGAGCAGTTCTTC
-,TRBV19,-,TRBJ2-1,CASSLQGKQFF,TGTGCCAGTAGCTTACAGGGAAAGCAGTTCTTC
-,TRBV30,-,TRBJ2-1,CAWRLTGDNEQFF,TGTGCCTGGAGACTGACAGGAGACAATGAGCAGTTCTTC
-,TRBV7-9,TRBD2,TRBJ2-5,CASALAGGAETQYF,TGTGCTTCGGCGCTAGCGGGGGGCGCGGAGACCCAGTACTTC
-,TRBV13,TRBD1,TRBJ1-2,CASSTRQGQGGYTF,TGTGCCAGCAGCACCCGACAGGGGCAGGGTGGCTACACCTTC
-,TRBV2,TRBD1,TRBJ1-5,CASSEPGTAFNQPQHF,TGTGCCAGCAGTGAGCCCGGGACAGCCTTCAATCAGCCCCAGCATTTT
once,TRBV5-4,TRBD2,TRBJ2-7,CASSVAGGWREQYF,TGTGCCAGCAGCGTAGCGGGGGGATGGCGGGAGCAGTACTTC
-,TRBV6-5,TRBD2,TRBJ2-1,CASSYGSSGFSYNEQFF,TGTGCCAGCAGTTACGGATCTAGCGGATTCTCCTACAATGAGCAGTTCTTC
-,TRBV10-2,TRBD1,TRBJ1-1,CASSRPQGGTEAFF,TGCGCCAGCAGTAGACCCCAGGGGGGCACTGAAGCTTTCTTT
-,TRBV4-1,-,TRBJ2-7,CASSQGVGTLSSYEQYF,TGCGCCAGCAGCCAAGGGGTAGGGACCCTGAGCTCCTACGAGCAGTACTTC
-,TRBV7-9,-,TRBJ1-2,CASSLDGNGYTF,TGTGCCAGCAGCTTAGATGGGAATGGCTACACCTTC
-,TRBV6-5,TRBD2,TRBJ2-3,CASSRLGGSTDTQYF,TGTGCCAGCAGTCGTCTGGGGGGGAGCACAGATACGCAGTATTTT
-,TRBV20-1,-,TRBJ1-3,CSARDGIRNSGNTIYF,TGCAGTGCTAGAGATGGGATCAGAAACTCTGGAAACACCATATATTTT
-,TRBV5-1,-,TRBJ2-1,CASSSEGGGLLDEQFF,TGCGCCAGCAGCTCAGAAGGGGGAGGCTTATTGGATGAGCAGTTCTTC
-,TRBV7-2,-,TRBJ1-2,CASRNLQGIYGYTF,TGTGCCAGCAGGAACCTACAGGGAATCTATGGCTACACCTTC
-,TRBV10-3,TRBD2,TRBJ2-3,CAIKPGLAASPDTQYF,TGTGCCATCAAACCGGGACTAGCGGCCTCACCAGATACGCAGTATTTT
-,TRBV18,TRBD1,TRBJ1-4,CASSSEGAVNEKLFF,TGTGCCAGCTCATCAGAGGGGGCCGTTAATGAAAAACTGTTTTTT
-,TRBV20-1,-,TRBJ1-5,CSARVPGIRGNQPQHF,TGCAGTGCTAGAGTGCCGGGCATACGGGGCAATCAGCCCCAGCATTTT
-,TRBV20-1,-,TRBJ2-5,CSARGGETQYF,TGCAGTGCTAGAGGGGGGGAGACCCAGTACTTC
-,TRBV28,-,TRBJ1-5,CASRVSNQPQHF,TGTGCCAGCAGGGTTAGCAATCAGCCCCAGCATTTT
-,TRBV9,-,TRBJ1-2,CASSVEPSGGYTF,TGTGCCAGCAGCGTTGAACCCAGTGGAGGCTACACCTTC
-,TRBV30,TRBD1,TRBJ1-6,CALDLRGQGNSPLHF,TGTGCCCTGGACCTCAGGGGGCAAGGGAATTCACCCCTCCACTTT
-,TRBV7-9,-,TRBJ1-2,CASSLHYGYTF,TGTGCCAGCAGCTTACACTATGGCTACACCTTC
once,TRBV20-1,TRBD1,TRBJ2-2,CSARVGTGGSTGELFF,TGCAGTGCTAGAGTTGGGACAGGGGGGAGCACCGGGGAGCTGTTTTTT
-,TRBV12-3/TRBV12-4,-,TRBJ1-1,CASSTGGGAFF,TGTGCCAGCAGCACCGGGGGGGGAGCTTTCTTT
-,TRBV5-4,-,TRBJ1-2,CASSWPPRLIGSKVTYGYTF,TGTGCCAGCAGCTGGCCCCCGCGGCTCATAGGGTCGAAAGTTACCTATGGCTACACCTTC
-,TRBV3-1,-,TRBJ2-1,CASSLGAGVNNEQFF,TGTGCCAGCAGCCTGGGGGCAGGGGTAAACAATGAGCAGTTCTTC
-,TRBV30,-,TRBJ2-5,CAWRGTPETQYF,TGTGCCTGGAGAGGGACCCCCGAGACCCAGTACTTC
-,TRBV18,-,TRBJ2-1,CASSLTFQGYNEQFF,TGTGCCAGCTCGCTGACCTTTCAGGGCTACAATGAGCAGTTCTTC
-,TRBV7-2,-,TRBJ2-3,CASTRETDTQYF,TGTGCCAGCACCCGTGAGACAGATACGCAGTATTTT
-,TRBV7-9,-,TRBJ1-5,CASSLSSVREPQHF,TGTGCCAGCAGCTTAAGTTCCGTTCGAGAGCCCCAGCATTTT
-,TRBV25-1,-,TRBJ2-7,CASTRQAGEQYF,TGTGCCAGCACAAGGCAGGCCGGCGAGCAGTACTTC
once,TRBV11-1,TRBD2,TRBJ2-5,CASSFEIAGSQETQYF,TGTGCCAGCAGCTTTGAAATAGCGGGCTCCCAAGAGACCCAGTACTTC
-,TRBV7-2,-,TRBJ1-5,CASSLGGVHNQPQHF,TGTGCCAGCAGCTTGGGTGGAGTGCACAATCAGCCCCAGCATTTT
-,TRBV5-4,TRBD1,TRBJ1-6,CASSSGLDRGRESPLHF,TGTGCCAGCAGCTCCGGATTGGACAGGGGGCGCGAGTCACCCCTCCACTTT
-,TRBV30,-,TRBJ2-1,CAWSTTWNEQFF,TGTGCCTGGAGTACCACATGGAATGAGCAGTTCTTC
-,TRBV5-6,TRBD1,TRBJ1-2,CASSLYPPAQGPTF,TGTGCCAGCAGCTTGTACCCCCCGGCACAGGGGCCCACCTTC
-,TRBV30,-,TRBJ1-2,CAWSSISGHYGYTF,TGTGCCTGGAGTTCTATTAGCGGGCACTATGGCTACACCTTC
-,TRBV4-1,-,TRBJ2-7,CASSQAPGLNYEQYF,TGCGCCAGCAGCCAAGCCCCGGGACTCAACTACGAGCAGTACTTC
once,TRBV9,TRBD1,TRBJ1-6,CASSPHPTGGDSPLHF,TGTGCCAGCAGCCCTCACCCTACAGGGGGCGATTCACCCCTCCACTTT
-,TRBV20-1,-,TRBJ1-1,CSAWNTEAFF,TGCAGTGCTTGGAACACTGAAGCTTTCTTT
once,TRBV5-1,TRBD1,TRBJ2-7,CASSPAGQVSYEQYF,TGCGCCAGCAGCCCTGCGGGACAGGTCTCCTACGAGCAGTACTTC
-,TRBV25-1,TRBD1,TRBJ1-3,CASSGIQGFGNTIYF,TGTGCCAGCAGTGGGATACAGGGGTTCGGAAACACCATATATTTT
-,TRBV5-6,-,TRBJ2-7,CASSRRGSSYEQYF,TGTGCCAGCAGCCGCCGGGGCTCGTCCTACGAGCAGTACTTC
-,TRBV6-1,TRBD1,TRBJ1-1,CASRGPGTEKGEAFF,TGTGCCAGCAGGGGACCTGGGACAGAGAAGGGTGAAGCTTTCTTT
-,TRBV5-1,-,TRBJ2-3,CASSLGRADTQYF,TGCGCCAGCAGCTTGGGGCGGGCGGATACGCAGTATTTT
-,TRBV19,-,TRBJ1-2,CASSIGGANYGYTF,TGTGCCAGTAGTATTGGCGGGGCTAACTATGGCTACACCTTC
-,TRBV20-1,TRBD1,TRBJ2-3,CSAAGGRATDTQYF,TGCAGTGCTGCAGGGGGCCGGGCGACAGATACGCAGTATTTT
-,TRBV30,TRBD1,TRBJ1-1,CAWAGTGEAFF,TGTGCCTGGGCGGGGACAGGAGAAGCTTTCTTT
-,TRBV29-1,-,TRBJ2-3,CSVVGLPANTQYF,TGCAGCGTTGTGGGTCTACCTGCAAATACGCAGTATTTT
-,TRBV5-4,-,TRBJ1-2,CASSLGGTYGYTF,TGTGCCAGCAGCTTGGGGGGGACCTATGGCTACACCTTC